This T cell receptor (beta chain) is drawn from a study of blood T cell repertoires in COVID-19. Study in general: The study drew acute and convalescent COVID-19 samples from the United States, Italy and Spain. From T cells, B-cell-depleted T cells, or PBMCs came the material, which was cDNA or gDNA.

Methods used by the authors: Counts of nucleated cells, estimated from reference gene primer amplification, were obtained. Sequenced by immunoSEQ multiplex PCR; TCRdb stores in-frame clones only, minus some. The V and J calls and clone size come from that table; D and trimming were worked out from the DNA. The data show about 240,000 clones, under 85% seen once. The CDR3 contains 12 residues. Trimming cost V 7 bases and J 3 bases, with 13 bases left between them. Germline values: CDR1 SQVTM, CDR2 ANQGSEA. The V and J genes are TRBV29-1 and TRBJ2-7; tentatively, D is TRBD1 (6 bases). The clonotype originates from a human donor in a cohort sampled during active COVID-19. Sequencing input: peripheral blood. The CDR3 coding sequence is TGCAGCGCCTGGGACAATAGCTACGAGCAGTACTTC. It yields the protein CSAWDNSYEQYF.